Below, one T cell receptor beta chain is given with its context. This specimen belongs to a study of blood T cell repertoires in COVID-19. The CDR3 is 14 amino acids. Germline values: CDR1 SQVTM, CDR2 ANQGSEA. Trimming took off 5 bases at V and 6 bases at J, with 19 bases between the two ends. This table comes from immunoSEQ multiplex PCR, and its TCRdb copy is limited to in-frame clones, with some not included. This table holds 150,000 to 200,000 clones, approximately 80% found once. This TCR was sampled from a man aged 55 to 70 who had been exposed to COVID-19. Sample: PBMCs or T cells enriched from blood (not recorded which). The rearrangement links TRBV29-1 to TRBJ1-2; no definite D call. CDR3 amino acids: CSVLTPDRRHGYTF. The CDR3 nucleotides are TGCAGCGTTCTGACTCCGGATAGGCGGCATGGCTACACCTTC.